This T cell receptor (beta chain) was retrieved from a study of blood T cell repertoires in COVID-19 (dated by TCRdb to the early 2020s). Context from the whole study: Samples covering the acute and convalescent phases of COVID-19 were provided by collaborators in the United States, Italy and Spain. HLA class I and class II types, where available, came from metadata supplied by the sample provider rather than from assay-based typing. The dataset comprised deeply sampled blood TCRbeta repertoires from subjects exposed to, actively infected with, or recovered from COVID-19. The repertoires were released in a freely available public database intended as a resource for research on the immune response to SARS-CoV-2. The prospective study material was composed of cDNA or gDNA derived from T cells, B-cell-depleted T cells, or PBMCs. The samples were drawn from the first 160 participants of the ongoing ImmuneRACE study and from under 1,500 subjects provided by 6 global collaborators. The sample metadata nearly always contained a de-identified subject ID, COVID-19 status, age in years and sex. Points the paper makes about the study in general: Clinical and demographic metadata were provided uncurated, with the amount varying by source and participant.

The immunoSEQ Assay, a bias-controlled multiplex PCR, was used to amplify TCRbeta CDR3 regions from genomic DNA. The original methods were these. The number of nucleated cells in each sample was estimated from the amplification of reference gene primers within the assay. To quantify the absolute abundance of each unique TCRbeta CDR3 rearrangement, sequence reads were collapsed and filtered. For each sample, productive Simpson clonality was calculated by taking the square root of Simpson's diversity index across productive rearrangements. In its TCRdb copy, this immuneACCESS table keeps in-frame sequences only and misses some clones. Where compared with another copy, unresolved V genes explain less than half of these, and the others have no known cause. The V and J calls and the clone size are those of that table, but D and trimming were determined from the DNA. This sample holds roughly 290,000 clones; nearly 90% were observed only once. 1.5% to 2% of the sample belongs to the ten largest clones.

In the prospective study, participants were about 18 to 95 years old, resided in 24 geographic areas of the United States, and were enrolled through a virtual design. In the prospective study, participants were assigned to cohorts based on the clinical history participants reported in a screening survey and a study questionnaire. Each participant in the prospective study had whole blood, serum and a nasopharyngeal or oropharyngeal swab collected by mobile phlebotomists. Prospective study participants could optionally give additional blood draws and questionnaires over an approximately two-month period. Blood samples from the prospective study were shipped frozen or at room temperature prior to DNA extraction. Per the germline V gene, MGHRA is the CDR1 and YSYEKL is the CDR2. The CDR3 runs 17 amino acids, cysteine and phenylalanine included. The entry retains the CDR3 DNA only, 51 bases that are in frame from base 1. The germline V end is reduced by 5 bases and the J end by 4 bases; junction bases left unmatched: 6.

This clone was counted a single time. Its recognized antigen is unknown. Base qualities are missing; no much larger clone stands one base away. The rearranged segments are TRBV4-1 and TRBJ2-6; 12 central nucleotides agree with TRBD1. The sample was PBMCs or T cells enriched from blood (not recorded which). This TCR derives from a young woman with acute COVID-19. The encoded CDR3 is CASSTGQGAAGANVLTF. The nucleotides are TGCGCCAGCAGCACGGGACAGGGGGCCGCCGGGGCCAACGTCCTGACTTTC.